The 17 T cell receptor beta chains below were found in one sample sequenced in a study of T cell clonality in common variable immunodeficiency. Sequenced by immunoSEQ multiplex PCR; TCRdb stores in-frame clones only, minus some. The sample presents approximately 20,000 clones, none singletons. No antigen has been identified for these receptors. Study results and limitations: Fewer deletions and N-nucleotide insertions were reportedly seen in common variable immunodeficiency TCR beta sequences.

Material for sequencing was peripheral blood mononuclear cells. Receptors were obtained from a human donor with common variable immunodeficiency.

This clone occurred many times. The read is 3 residues too short to cover the CDR3 end, so that end is filled in from the germline J gene. The gene calls are TRBV20-1 and TRBJ1-1; 8 bases match TRBD1. Germline trimming cut 5 bases from V and 5 bases from J; bases unmatched to any gene: 7. The CDR3 is made up of 13 amino acids. CDR1 and CDR2 (germline): DFQATT, SNEGSKA (reference sequence). Partial CDR3 DNA: TGCAGTGCTCATAGACAGGGGAGGACTGAA. It yields the protein CSAHRQGRTE. The CDR3, in full, reads CSAHRQGRTEAFF.

This clone was counted at least ten times. The read gets to within 3 residues of the CDR3 end, and the germline J gene fills in the rest. The chain links TRBV11-2 to TRBJ1-6; D is possibly TRBD1 (6 bases). The CDR3 runs to 14 residues. Germline loops: CDR1 SGHAT, CDR2 FQNNGV. Trimming removed 3 bases from V and 10 bases from J, with 13 bases in between. CDR3 DNA, as far as it was read: TGTGCCAGCAGCTTTCTGAGGGGGGGATCACCC. This sequence encodes CASSFLRGGSP. The whole CDR3 is CASSFLRGGSPLHF. The full variable domain, rest sourced from reference TRBV11-2 and TRBJ1-6, is EAGVAQSPRYKIIEKRQSVAFWCNPISGHATLYWYQQILGQGPKLLIQFQNNGVVDDSQLPKDRFSAERLKGVDSTLKIQPAKLEDSAVYLCASSFLRGGSPLHFGNGTRLTVT.

This clone was seen at least ten times. The read terminates 3 residues ahead of where the CDR3 ends, so the germline J gene completes it. The J gene is TRBJ2-7, the V gene TRBV15; the D gene is possibly TRBD1 (6 bases). The V and J ends lost 3 bases and 5 bases respectively, with 17 bases between them. CDR1 LNHNV and CDR2 YYDKDF come from the germline V gene (reference sequence). The CDR3 has 15 residues. CDR3 loop: CATSSRTVAAHEQYF. Partial CDR3 DNA: TGTGCCACCAGCAGCAGGACAGTTGCCGCCCACGAG.

In its sample, this clone was seen many times. The CDR3 extends 3 residues past the end of the read, so its final part is completed from the germline J gene. The chain employs TRBV19 and TRBJ1-4, with a tentative D call TRBD1 (6 bases). CDR1 and CDR2 (germline): LNHDA, SQIVND (reference sequence). The CDR3 contains 15 residues. Trimming removed 0 bases at V and 7 bases at J, with 12 bases between. CDR3 residues: CASSIDRRGGEKLFF. The DNA read from the CDR3 is TGTGCCAGTAGTATAGATCGCAGGGGAGGTGAAAAA.

Worth noting for this clone: The read comes to an end 3 residues before the CDR3 does, leaving the germline J gene to fill in the end. The chain joins TRBV18 to TRBJ2-5; TRBD1 matches at 9 bases. Germline V gene lookup returns CDR1 KGHSH and CDR2 LQKENI. This CDR3 region has 14 residues. The V gene end was trimmed by 2 bases and the J gene end by 4 bases; junction bases not matched to a gene: 2. CDR3 in amino acids: CASSPTGGRETQYF. Incomplete CDR3 DNA: TGTGCCAGCTCACCAACAGGGGGCCGAGAGACC.

This clone was found a few times. The sequenced CDR3 bases are TGTGCCAGCAGCCTGACAGGGGCAAACGAG. Its protein is CASSLTGANE. The full CDR3 sequence reads CASSLTGANEQYF. The chain combines TRBV11-2 with TRBJ2-7, with 8 bases lining up with TRBD1. The read falls 3 residues short of the CDR3 end, and the missing part is taken from the germline J gene. Germline V gene data show CDR1 as SGHAT and CDR2 as FQNNGV. This CDR3 region has 13 residues. Unmatched junction bases numbered 5, after V lost 5 bases and J lost 5 bases. Full variable domain (rest looked up from reference TRBV11-2 and TRBJ2-7): EAGVAQSPRYKIIEKRQSVAFWCNPISGHATLYWYQQILGQGPKLLIQFQNNGVVDDSQLPKDRFSAERLKGVDSTLKIQPAKLEDSAVYLCASSLTGANEQYFGPGTRLTVT.

On this clone itself: The read stops 3 residues short of the end of the CDR3; the missing end is completed from the germline J gene. The rearrangement joins TRBV30 to TRBJ1-3; D not resolved. This CDR3 comprises 12 residues. From germline, CDR1 is GTSNPN and CDR2 SVGIG (reference sequence). V was shortened by 7 bases and J by 1 base, with 8 bases between the two germline ends. The CDR3 protein is CASQWSGNTIYF. CDR3 DNA, as far as it was read: TGTGCCTCCCAGTGGTCTGGAAACACC.

This clone came up many times. The read terminates 3 residues before the CDR3 end, so the remaining end is supplied by the germline J gene. The chain links TRBV2 to TRBJ2-2; a weak D match, TRBD1 (5 bases). Germline V CDR1 and CDR2: SNHLY, FYNNEI. The CDR3 runs to 15 residues. The V end was cut by 7 bases, the J end by 4 bases, with 16 bases between. CDR3 DNA, as far as it was read: TGTGCCAGCAATTTCCAGGGTAGTGGCACCGGGGAG. Protein: CASNFQGSGTGE. The full CDR3 protein reads CASNFQGSGTGELFF.

This clone occurred many times. The DNA ends 3 residues before the CDR3 does, and the rest of the CDR3 is filled in from the germline J gene. The chain employs TRBV12-3 or TRBV12-4 and TRBJ2-3, with TRBD1 as a possible D gene (6 bases). Trimming took 3 bases from V and 7 from J, leaving 11 bases between them. The CDR3 spans 13 residues. This CDR3 reads CASSFGRGYTQYF. Partial CDR3 DNA: TGTGCCAGCAGTTTTGGAAGGGGGTATACG.

In this sample, this clone turned up many times. With the read ending 3 residues before the CDR3 end, the germline J gene is used to fill in that end. This rearrangement joins TRBV18 to TRBJ1-5; D gene unclear. The CDR3 has 13 amino acids. V was cut by 7 bases and J by 0 bases, with 7 bases left in between. The germline V gene encodes CDR1 KGHSH and CDR2 LQKENI. The CDR3 loop is CASLGNSNQPQHF. Incomplete CDR3 DNA: TGTGCCAGCTTGGGCAATAGCAATCAGCCC.

This clone was counted ten times or more. CDR3 bases read: TGCGCCAGCAGCCCTGGAGAGCGGAGCTCCTACAATGAG. It specifies CASSPGERSSYNE. In full, the CDR3 is CASSPGERSSYNEQFF. This chain joins TRBV5-1 and TRBJ2-1; D perhaps matches TRBD2 (5 bases). The CDR3 goes on 3 residues after the read ends, and that part is filled in from the germline J gene. The germline V gene has CDR1 SGHRS and CDR2 YFSETQ. This CDR3 region has 16 residues. Between the trimmed V and J ends, which lost 4 bases and 0 bases, there was a span of 14 bases. The entire variable domain, with the rest obtained from reference TRBV5-1 and TRBJ2-1, is as follows: KAGVTQTPRYLIKTRGQQVTLSCSPISGHRSVSWYQQTPGQGLQFLFEYFSETQRNKGNFPGRFSGRQFSNSRSEMNVSTLELGDSALYLCASSPGERSSYNEQFFGPGTRLTVL.

In its sample, this clone was seen many times. The read comes to an end 3 residues before the CDR3 does, leaving the germline J gene to fill in the end. The chain has TRBV18 and TRBJ2-7, with 8 bases aligning to TRBD1. Germline values: CDR1 KGHSH, CDR2 LQKENI. The ends lost 3 bases at V and 0 bases at J; junction bases unmatched: 4. The CDR3 is made up of 15 amino acids. The CDR3 region is CASSPPGQASYEQYF. The covered CDR3 bases are TGTGCCAGCTCACCTCCGGGACAGGCCTCCTACGAG. The variable domain in full, with the rest retrieved from reference TRBV18 and TRBJ2-7, is NAGVMQNPRHLVRRRGQEARLRCSPMKGHSHVYWYRQLPEEGLKFMVYLQKENIIDESGMPKERFSAEFPKEGPSILRIQQVVRGDSAAYFCASSPPGQASYEQYFGPGTRLTVT.

This clone was detected only a few times. The read gets to within 3 residues of the CDR3 end, and the germline J gene fills in the rest. The genes are TRBV2 and TRBJ2-1; possibly TRBD2 for D (6 bases). Germline loops: CDR1 SNHLY, CDR2 FYNNEI. The CDR3 is 16 amino acids. Trimming pared 8 bases from V and 4 bases from J, leaving 21 bases between. The CDR3 DNA, read in part, is TGTGCCAGCTCAAGGAGGGGCGATGGGGATTACAATGAG. Its translation: CASSRRGDGDYNE. The full CDR3 is CASSRRGDGDYNEQFF.

This clone was recorded many times. The sequenced CDR3 bases are TGTGCCAGCAGCTCACGTGGGGGGACAGGGCAAGAGACC. This sequence encodes CASSSRGGTGQET. From start to end, the CDR3 is CASSSRGGTGQETQYF. This sequence joins TRBV7-3 and TRBJ2-5; 9 positions match TRBD1. From the germline J gene comes the end of the CDR3, since the read stops 3 residues before it. CDR1 is SGHTA, CDR2 FQGTGA, per germline. Losses at the gene ends were 4 bases for V and 2 bases for J; bases not matched to a gene: 8. The CDR3 is 16 residues long.

This clone was observed at least ten times. The read stops 3 residues short of the end of the CDR3; the missing end is completed from the germline J gene. The genes are TRBV18 and TRBJ2-5; the D gene is possibly TRBD2 (5 bases). Germline CDR1 reads KGHSH; CDR2 reads LQKENI. The CDR3 runs to 17 residues. V gave up 2 bases and J gave up 0 bases, with 16 bases separating them. The sequenced CDR3 bases are TGTGCCAGCTCACCAGGACTTCTTAATATGTACCAAGAGACC. It codes for CASSPGLLNMYQET. The full CDR3 sequence reads CASSPGLLNMYQETQYF. The full variable domain, with the rest looked up from reference TRBV18 and TRBJ2-5, is NAGVMQNPRHLVRRRGQEARLRCSPMKGHSHVYWYRQLPEEGLKFMVYLQKENIIDESGMPKERFSAEFPKEGPSILRIQQVVRGDSAAYFCASSPGLLNMYQETQYFGPGTRLLVL.

This clone was recorded at least ten times. Read data end 3 residues before the CDR3 end; the end is taken from the germline J gene. The V call is TRBV18, the J call TRBJ2-3; no firm D call. CDR3 length: 13 residues. Germline assignment: CDR1 KGHSH and CDR2 LQKENI. Trimming left V 5 bases short and J 6 bases short, with 12 bases between. The CDR3 reads CASSSANADTQYF. The covered CDR3 bases are TGTGCCAGCTCATCCGCCAACGCGGATACG.

This clone was picked up many times. The read ends 3 residues before the CDR3 terminus; that terminus is restored from the germline J gene. V usage is TRBV2 and J usage is TRBJ2-7; 9 nucleotides line up with TRBD1. The germline CDR1 and CDR2 sequences are SNHLY and FYNNEI. This CDR3 has 15 amino acids. V trimming: 4 bases; J trimming: 1 base; junction bases outside the gene matches: 5. Incomplete CDR3 DNA: TGTGCCAGCAGTGCACAGGGGGCGACGTCCTACGAG. Amino acid sequence: CASSAQGATSYE. The entire CDR3 sequence reads CASSAQGATSYEQYF.